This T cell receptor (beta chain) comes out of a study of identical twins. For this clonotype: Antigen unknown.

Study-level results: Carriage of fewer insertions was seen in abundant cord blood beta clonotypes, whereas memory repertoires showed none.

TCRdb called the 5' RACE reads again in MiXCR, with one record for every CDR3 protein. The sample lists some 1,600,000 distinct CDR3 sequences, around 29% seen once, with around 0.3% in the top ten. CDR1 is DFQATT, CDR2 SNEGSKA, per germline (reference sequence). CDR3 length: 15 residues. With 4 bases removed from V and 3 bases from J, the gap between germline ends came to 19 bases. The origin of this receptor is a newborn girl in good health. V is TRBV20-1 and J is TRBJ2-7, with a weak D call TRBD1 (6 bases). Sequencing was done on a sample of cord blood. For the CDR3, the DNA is TGCAGTGCTAATTACTATCACACAGGGTACTACGAGCAGTACTTC. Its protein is CSANYYHTGYYEQYF.